The rows below give T cell receptor beta chains drawn from one sample of a study of blood T cell repertoires in COVID-19. Profiling relied on immunoSEQ multiplex PCR, and the TCRdb table lists in-frame clones only, not all of them. Of approximately 440,000 clones in the sample, 90% were seen once. The source material was PBMCs or T cells enriched from blood (not recorded which). These receptors originate from a man aged 18 to 30 who had recovered from COVID-19. The CDR3 runs from the conserved cysteine through the conserved F or W. Each record gives: V gene, clone size, J gene, CDR3 protein. Size tells how often a clone was seen (once, few, many) or the class of an expanded clone, and some rows leave it out.

TRBV6-5	-	TRBJ1-5	CASNRHSGGEPQHF
TRBV27	-	TRBJ1-4	CASSFVGEGKLFF
TRBV19	-	TRBJ1-2	CASSTRTGRANGYTF
TRBV6-5	-	TRBJ1-1	CASSYSEGATEAFF
TRBV24-1	-	TRBJ2-3	CATSDLPSGRDTDTQYF
TRBV3-1/TRBV3-2	-	TRBJ1-6	CASSRGGDNSPLHF
TRBV19	-	TRBJ2-7	CASSRTGQNEQYF
TRBV18	-	TRBJ2-7	CASSPRQRDHYEQYF
TRBV4-1	-	TRBJ1-3	CASSLRVLGGNTIYF
TRBV25-1	-	TRBJ2-4	CASSDGAHPYIQYF
TRBV27	-	TRBJ2-7	CASSLSLAAEQYF
TRBV9	once	TRBJ2-1	CASSQSSGTYNEQFF
TRBV2	-	TRBJ2-1	CASSASLAGVGEQFF
TRBV28	-	TRBJ1-5	CASRNAAGMLTNTRPQHF
TRBV7-3	-	TRBJ2-1	CASSARGQGGSSYNEQFF
TRBV9	-	TRBJ2-2	CASSVGGPDTGELFF
TRBV12-3/TRBV12-4	-	TRBJ1-2	CASSLSGVYGYTF
TRBV6-1	-	TRBJ1-2	CASSEAAAGRFYGYTF
TRBV10-3	-	TRBJ2-3	CAIGTGDSATQYF
TRBV4-1	-	TRBJ1-3	CASSQDPGSSGNTIYF
TRBV5-1	-	TRBJ2-3	CASSFYRETDTQYF
TRBV3-1/TRBV3-2	-	TRBJ1-6	CASRAGGDNSPLHF
TRBV21-1	once	TRBJ2-1	CASPTGSYNEQFF
TRBV5-1	-	TRBJ2-2	CASSFLVNTGELFF